The T cell receptor beta chain described here comes from a study of T cell responses to AZD1222 COVID-19 vaccine. General study findings and limits: Of spike-specific TCRs, nearly half reportedly target regions left unmutated in variants. Following two doses of AZD1222, Spike-specific TCR breadth and depth rose. At 160-218 and 743-854, vaccine-associated CD4 TCRs were dominant, and they spanned spike.

Trimming took 4 bases from V and 3 from J; bases not matched to a gene: 6. The CDR3 consists of 15 residues. Germline V gene data show CDR1 as MDHEN and CDR2 as SYDVKM. Clones were sequenced by immunoSEQ multiplex PCR, and TCRdb holds only the in-frame ones, with some missing. The table lists around 120,000 clones, just over 90% of them singletons. Concerning this clone itself: Its antigen is not known.

This clonotype was obtained from an adult in good health. The sequences come from peripheral blood, collected on day 0 of AZD1222 vaccination. This chain joins TRBV28 and TRBJ2-7; 10 positions agree with TRBD2. The CDR3 loop is CASSSLAGGRYEQYF. The CDR3, as DNA: TGTGCCAGCAGTTCGTTAGCGGGGGGCCGCTACGAGCAGTACTTC.